Sequencing of this T cell receptor beta chain was carried out in a study of blood T cell repertoires in COVID-19. The CDR3 is 15 residues long. Trimming at V came to 5 bases and at J to 10 bases, leaving 13 bases not matched to a gene. Per germline, CDR1 SGHTA and CDR2 FQGTGA. Sequencing was performed with immunoSEQ multiplex PCR; in TCRdb, only in-frame clones are kept and a portion is missing. Among 200,000 or so clones listed, about 88% were seen once. The J gene is TRBJ2-1, the V gene TRBV7-3, with 8 bases matching TRBD2. The source of this sequence is a man in his forties with active or convalescent COVID-19. Sequenced sample: peripheral blood. CDR3 in amino acids: CASSVLAGGVNEQFF. CDR3 nucleotide sequence: TGTGCCAGCAGCGTCCTGGCGGGAGGAGTAAACGAGCAGTTCTTC.